A single sample is the source of the 2 T cell receptor beta chains below, sequenced in a study of blood T cell repertoires in COVID-19. Libraries were prepared by immunoSEQ multiplex PCR; TCRdb keeps only in-frame clonotypes and omits some of them. The sample lists around 190,000 clones; more than 70% were seen once. Source material: peripheral blood. The receptors were gathered from a man aged 45-65 years with COVID-19, enrolled during active disease.

This chain joins TRBV5-4 and TRBJ2-2; 9 nucleotides agree with TRBD1. The CDR3 runs to 16 residues. CDR1 and CDR2 (germline): SGHNT, YYREEE (reference sequence). After removal of 2 bases from V and 7 bases from J, the junction contained 9 bases not matched to a gene. In DNA form, the CDR3 reads TGTGCCAGCAGCTTACTGACAGGGGGGGGAATCGGGGAGCTGTTTTTT. Protein sequence: CASSLLTGGGIGELFF.

V gene TRBV21-1 combines with J gene TRBJ1-5; no check of the table's D call, TRBD1, against the DNA was made. TRBV21-1 is reported as a pseudogene. CDR3 length: 14 residues. The CDR3 bases are TGTGCCAGCAGCGCCAGGATGCGCAATCAGCCCCAGCATTTT. Translated, it gives CASSARMRNQPQHF.